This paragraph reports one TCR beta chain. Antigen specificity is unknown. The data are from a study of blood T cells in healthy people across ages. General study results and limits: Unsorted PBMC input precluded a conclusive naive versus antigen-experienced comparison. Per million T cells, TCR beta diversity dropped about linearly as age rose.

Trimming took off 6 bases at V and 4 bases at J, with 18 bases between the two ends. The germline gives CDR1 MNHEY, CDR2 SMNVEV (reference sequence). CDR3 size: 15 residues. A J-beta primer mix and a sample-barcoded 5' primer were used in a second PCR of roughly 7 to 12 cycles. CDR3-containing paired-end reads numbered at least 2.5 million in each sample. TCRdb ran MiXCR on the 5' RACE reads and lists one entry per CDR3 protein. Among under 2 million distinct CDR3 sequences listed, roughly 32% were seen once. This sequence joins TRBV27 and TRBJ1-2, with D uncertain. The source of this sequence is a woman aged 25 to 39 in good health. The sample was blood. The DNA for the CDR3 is TGTGCCAGCAGGGTCACCACACAGTGGGTCTATGGCTACACCTTC. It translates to CASRVTTQWVYGYTF.